This T cell receptor beta chain was documented in a study of Graves' ophthalmopathy and Graves' hyperthyroidism. General observations from the study: The model predicted progression of ophthalmopathy with a sensitivity of 60% to 71%, and its specificity was 72% to 80%.

RNA transcripts yielded amplified TCR beta CDR3 regions. HTBI primers primed a first-round RT-PCR, and a second-round multiplex PCR followed. TCRdb analysed the multiplex PCR reads with MiXCR anew, one entry per CDR3 protein. Here the sample spans hundreds of thousands of distinct CDR3 sequences, around a fifth being singletons. Diagnosis used clinical symptoms, serum thyroxine, TRAb, thyroid ultrasound and orbital computed tomography. Comment on this clonotype: Its antigen is not identified.

What was sequenced was peripheral blood. The sequence derives from a woman aged 18-29 years with stable Graves' hyperthyroidism.

The CDR3 nucleotides are TGTGCCAGCGGCGAGGGACAGGGCTTCGGAAACACCATATATTTT. The encoded protein is CASGEGQGFGNTIYF. The chain carries TRBV12-3 or TRBV12-4 and TRBJ1-3, with 9 bases lining up with TRBD1. Trimming took 8 bases from V and 4 from J; bases not matched to a gene: 9. The CDR3 sequence is 15 residues long.